Shown below are 9 T cell receptor beta chains from a single sample sequenced in a study of T cells after yellow fever vaccination. TCRdb processed the 5' RACE reads anew with MiXCR; each CDR3 protein has one entry. Of 310,000 or so distinct CDR3 sequences listed, 6.5% to 8.5% were seen once; the top ten hold roughly a sixth. The sequences come from PBMCs, collected about 49 days after the first yellow fever vaccination. These receptors were taken from a man between 18 and 35 years old who received the YFV17D yellow fever vaccine.

A few counts support this clonotype. The chain recombines TRBV19 with TRBJ2-2; tentatively, D is TRBD1 or TRBD2 (5 bases each). V was clipped by 2 bases and J by 6 bases, with 13 bases between them. Germline V lookup: CDR1 LNHDA, CDR2 SQIVND (reference sequence). The CDR3 spans 15 residues. CDR3 nucleotide sequence: TGTGCCAGTAGTATATGGGGGTTTCGTCCCGGGGAGCTGTTTTTT. Its protein is CASSIWGFRPGELFF.

In its sample, this clonotype was seen a few times. The chain employs TRBV6-5 and TRBJ2-3; D uncertain. Germline V gives CDR1 MNHEY, CDR2 SVGAGI. V was pared by 2 bases and J by 0 bases, with 9 bases between. This CDR3 has 15 residues. The CDR3 bases are TGTGCCAGCAGTTACCAGGCGGCTAGCACAGATACGCAGTATTTT. It codes for CASSYQAASTDTQYF.

The J gene is TRBJ2-7, the V gene TRBV15, with 7 nucleotides matching TRBD1. With 0 bases clipped from V and 4 bases from J, the junction kept 9 bases outside the gene matches. The CDR3 length is 16 residues. Germline CDR1 is LNHNV and CDR2 is YYDKDF (reference sequence). The CDR3 DNA is TGTGCCACCAGCAGAGATCTCGGGGACAGAGTTTACGAGCAGTACTTC. This sequence encodes CATSRDLGDRVYEQYF.

This clonotype was seen a few times. This chain connects TRBV5-1 to TRBJ2-7; 9 bases map to TRBD1. V lost 4 bases and J lost 6; bases outside the gene matches: 8. Germline CDR1 and CDR2: SGHRS and YFSETQ. The CDR3 is 14 residues long. This CDR3 reads CASSRPGQGSEQYF. CDR3 nucleotides: TGCGCCAGCAGCCGACCGGGACAGGGTTCCGAGCAGTACTTC. Looking up the rest from reference TRBV5-1 and TRBJ2-7 gives the full variable domain: KAGVTQTPRYLIKTRGQQVTLSCSPISGHRSVSWYQQTPGQGLQFLFEYFSETQRNKGNFPGRFSGRQFSNSRSEMNVSTLELGDSALYLCASSRPGQGSEQYFGPGTRLTVT.

In its sample, this clonotype was seen many times. This chain links TRBV5-8 with TRBJ2-4; D possibly corresponds to TRBD1 (5 bases). The CDR3 has 14 amino acids. Trimming removed 4 bases from V and 4 bases from J, with 12 bases in between. The germline CDR1 and CDR2 sequences are SGHTS and YDEGEE. The CDR3 DNA sequence: TGTGCCAGCAGCCAAGACAGACAGAAAAACATTCAGTACTTC. This codes for CASSQDRQKNIQYF.

This clonotype has more than one count but fewer than ten. The V and J genes are TRBV29-1 and TRBJ2-5; tentative D call: TRBD1 (6 bases). Trimming stripped 3 bases from V and 4 bases from J, with 15 bases between. The CDR3 contains 14 residues. Per the germline V gene, CDR1 is SQVTM and CDR2 is ANQGSEA. The CDR3 region has the DNA TGCAGCGTTGAGATAGGGGGACGGGGAGAGACCCAGTACTTC. It encodes CSVEIGGRGETQYF.

The sample holds a few counts of this clonotype. This chain links TRBV12-3 or TRBV12-4 with TRBJ1-5; D unresolved. V lost 2 bases and J 1 base, leaving 3 bases between the germline ends. This CDR3 spans 13 amino acids. CDR3 loop: CASSLQSNQPQHF. As DNA, the CDR3 is TGTGCCAGCAGTTTACAGAGCAATCAGCCCCAGCATTTT.

In its sample, this clonotype was seen many times. The CDR3: CASSGTGADYGYTF. Here the CDR3 DNA reads TGTGCCAGCAGCGGCACAGGGGCCGACTATGGCTACACCTTC. The chain has TRBV9 and TRBJ1-2; 7 bases fit TRBD1. The CDR3 sequence is 14 residues long. J gave up 3 bases and V 3 bases, and 5 bases lay outside the gene matches. Germline assignment: CDR1 SGDLS and CDR2 YYNGEE.

This clonotype showed up many times. The chain carries TRBV5-1 and TRBJ1-3; possibly TRBD1 for D (6 bases). This CDR3 is built from 16 residues. Trimming removed 5 bases at V and 0 bases at J, with 15 bases between. CDR1 is SGHRS and CDR2 is YFSETQ in the germline V gene. The CDR3 bases are TGCGCCAGCAGTCAATCGACAGGTAGCTCTGGAAACACCATATATTTT. It yields the protein CASSQSTGSSGNTIYF.